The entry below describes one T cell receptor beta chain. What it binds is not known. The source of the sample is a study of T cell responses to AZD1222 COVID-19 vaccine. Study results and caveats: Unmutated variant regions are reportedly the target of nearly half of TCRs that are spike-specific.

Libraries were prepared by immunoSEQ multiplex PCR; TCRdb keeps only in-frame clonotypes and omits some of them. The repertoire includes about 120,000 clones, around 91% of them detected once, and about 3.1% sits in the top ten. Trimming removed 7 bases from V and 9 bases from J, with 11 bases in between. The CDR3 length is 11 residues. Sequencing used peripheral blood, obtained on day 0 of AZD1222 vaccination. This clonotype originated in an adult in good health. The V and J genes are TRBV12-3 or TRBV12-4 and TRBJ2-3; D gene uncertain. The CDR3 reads CASISQSTQYF. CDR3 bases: TGTGCCAGCATCAGCCAAAGCACGCAGTATTTT.